Each of the 7 T cell receptor beta chains below was sequenced from the same sample in a study of monozygotic twins with inflammatory bowel disease. TCRdb reprocessed the 5' RACE reads, keeping one entry per CDR3 protein, no DNA. The listing contains about 380,000 distinct CDR3 sequences. Specimen: blood. These receptors were collected from a human donor with ulcerative colitis or Crohn's disease, or a healthy co-twin of an affected twin (not recorded which).

The CDR3 loop reads CASSPRGGTGEFYEQYF. The chain joins TRBV18 to TRBJ2-7; the TRBD1 assignment by TCRdb is unverifiable without DNA. The V gene's germline CDR1 is KGHSH and CDR2 LQKENI. This CDR3 region has 17 residues. Supplemented by reference TRBV18 and TRBJ2-7, the full variable domain reads NAGVMQNPRHLVRRRGQEARLRCSPMKGHSHVYWYRQLPEEGLKFMVYLQKENIIDESGMPKERFSAEFPKEGPSILRIQQVVRGDSAAYFCASSPRGGTGEFYEQYFGPGTRLTVT.

The chain links TRBV12-3 or TRBV12-4 to TRBJ2-1. This CDR3 has 13 residues. CDR3 region: CASSLLGANEQFF.

The chain combines TRBV11-2 with TRBJ2-7; TCRdb lists TRBD1, though no DNA is available to test this call. This CDR3 region has 15 residues. CDR1 SGHAT and CDR2 FQNNGV come from the germline V gene. This chain's CDR3 is CASSLEGTDSYEQYF.

The chain couples TRBV6-1 to TRBJ2-5; the D gene TCRdb calls, TRBD2, cannot be checked with no DNA. Germline CDR1 MNHNS, CDR2 SASEGT. The length of the CDR3 is 16 residues. CDR3: CASSELAGGPQETQYF.

This chain joins TRBV6-1 and TRBJ2-1; without DNA, the TCRdb call of TRBD2 cannot be checked. The CDR3 sequence is 12 residues long. Per the germline V gene, CDR1 is MNHNS and CDR2 is SASEGT. CDR3 protein: CASRALAHEQFF.

The rearrangement links TRBV7-9 to TRBJ1-2. The CDR3 is 15 residues long. Germline loops: CDR1 SEHNR, CDR2 FQNEAQ (reference sequence). The CDR3 loop reads CASSLDVWSAGGYTF.

The V gene is TRBV7-3, the J gene TRBJ2-1; TCRdb returns TRBD1, unconfirmable since there is no DNA. CDR1 is SGHTA, CDR2 FQGTGA, per germline. The CDR3 length is 14 residues. CDR3 protein: CASSLTRDNNEQFF.